This T cell receptor (beta chain) appears in the sequencing data of a study of blood T cell repertoires in COVID-19. The authors' processing: How many nucleated cells were present was estimated from reference gene primer amplification. Measured with immunoSEQ multiplex PCR; TCRdb has only the in-frame clones, and not every one. V and J calls and clone size follow that table, whereas D and trimming were derived from the DNA. The table has around 72,000 clones, 75% to 95% seen once; the top ten hold about 12%. The sample taken for sequencing was peripheral blood. This sequence originates from a human donor with active COVID-19. The donor label of this sample is uncertain.

CDR3 protein: CSAGTGDYEQYF. The CDR3 region has the DNA TGCAGCGCCGGGACAGGGGACTACGAGCAGTACTTC. The chain is built from TRBV29-1 and TRBJ2-7, with TRBD1 matching over 10 bases. J was trimmed by 3 bases and V by 7 bases; bases with no gene match: 3. This CDR3 is 12 amino acids long. Germline-derived CDR1 and CDR2 are SQVTM and ANQGSEA.